One and the same sample provided the 5 T cell receptor beta chains below, sequenced in a study of blood T cell repertoires in COVID-19. TCRdb's copy holds only in-frame clones and misses some; the assay was immunoSEQ multiplex PCR. This repertoire shows about 210,000 clones, 84% found once; its top ten account for about 3.3%. The sample comprised PBMCs or T cells enriched from blood (not recorded which). The source is a woman aged 25-40 years who had been exposed to COVID-19.

This clone appeared a few times. The chain joins TRBV23-1 to TRBJ1-1; perhaps TRBD1 as D (6 bases). TRBV23-1 is labeled an ORF, and its function is uncertain. V lost 6 bases to trimming and J lost 3 bases, with 17 bases between them. This CDR3 region has 15 residues. CDR3 in DNA: TGCGCCAGCAGCCCATACAGGGAAACGGACACTGAAGCTTTCTTT. Its translation is CASSPYRETDTEAFF.

This chain connects TRBV7-9 to TRBJ2-7; D ambiguous. Germline V gives CDR1 SEHNR, CDR2 FQNEAQ (reference sequence). The length of the CDR3 is 13 residues. The V end lost 5 bases, the J end lost 3 bases, and 11 bases lay between the germline ends. The CDR3 DNA reads as TGTGCCAGCAGCCCTTGGTCCAGCTACGAGCAGTACTTC. Amino acid sequence: CASSPWSSYEQYF.

This clone was seen only once. This CDR3 reads CATQAPPGGHTEAFF. CDR3 DNA sequence: TGTGCCACCCAAGCCCCACCAGGGGGGCACACTGAAGCTTTCTTT. This chain joins TRBV11-2 and TRBJ1-1; 7 positions match TRBD1. The ends lost 10 bases at V and 3 bases at J; junction bases unmatched: 14. The germline V gene has CDR1 SGHAT and CDR2 FQNNGV. The CDR3 is made up of 15 amino acids.

The CDR3 nucleotides are TGTGCCACCAGTGATTCGGGACAGGGAGGGGAGACCCAGTACTTC. Translation gives CATSDSGQGGETQYF. The chain joins TRBV24-1 to TRBJ2-5; TRBD1 agrees at 9 bases. The CDR3 has 15 residues. CDR1 and CDR2 (germline): KGHDR, SFDVKD. V lost 2 bases and J lost 5; bases outside the gene matches: 5.

The chain carries TRBV9 and TRBJ2-1; 11 bases fit TRBD2. The CDR3 runs 15 residues. With V trimmed by 3 bases and J by 8 bases, 7 bases remained unmatched. In germline, CDR1 is SGDLS, CDR2 YYNGEE. Written as DNA, the CDR3 is TGTGCCAGCAGCGGTAGCGGGGGGGCCCCGGATGAGCAGTTCTTC. Protein product: CASSGSGGAPDEQFF.